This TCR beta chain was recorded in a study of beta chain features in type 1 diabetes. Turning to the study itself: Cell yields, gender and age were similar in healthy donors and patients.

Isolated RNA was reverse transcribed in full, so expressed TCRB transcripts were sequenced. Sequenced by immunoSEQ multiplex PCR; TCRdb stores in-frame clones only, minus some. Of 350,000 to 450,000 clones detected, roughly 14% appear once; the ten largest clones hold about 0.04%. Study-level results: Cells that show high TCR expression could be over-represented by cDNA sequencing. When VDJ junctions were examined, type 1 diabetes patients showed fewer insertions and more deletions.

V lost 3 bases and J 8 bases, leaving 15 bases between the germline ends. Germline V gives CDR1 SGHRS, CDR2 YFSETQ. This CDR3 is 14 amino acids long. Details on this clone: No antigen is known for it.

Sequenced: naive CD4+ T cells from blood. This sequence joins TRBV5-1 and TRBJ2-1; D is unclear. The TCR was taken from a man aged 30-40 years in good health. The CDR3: CASSSDAPVYEQFF. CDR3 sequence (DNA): TGCGCCAGCAGCTCGGATGCCCCTGTCTATGAGCAGTTCTTC.